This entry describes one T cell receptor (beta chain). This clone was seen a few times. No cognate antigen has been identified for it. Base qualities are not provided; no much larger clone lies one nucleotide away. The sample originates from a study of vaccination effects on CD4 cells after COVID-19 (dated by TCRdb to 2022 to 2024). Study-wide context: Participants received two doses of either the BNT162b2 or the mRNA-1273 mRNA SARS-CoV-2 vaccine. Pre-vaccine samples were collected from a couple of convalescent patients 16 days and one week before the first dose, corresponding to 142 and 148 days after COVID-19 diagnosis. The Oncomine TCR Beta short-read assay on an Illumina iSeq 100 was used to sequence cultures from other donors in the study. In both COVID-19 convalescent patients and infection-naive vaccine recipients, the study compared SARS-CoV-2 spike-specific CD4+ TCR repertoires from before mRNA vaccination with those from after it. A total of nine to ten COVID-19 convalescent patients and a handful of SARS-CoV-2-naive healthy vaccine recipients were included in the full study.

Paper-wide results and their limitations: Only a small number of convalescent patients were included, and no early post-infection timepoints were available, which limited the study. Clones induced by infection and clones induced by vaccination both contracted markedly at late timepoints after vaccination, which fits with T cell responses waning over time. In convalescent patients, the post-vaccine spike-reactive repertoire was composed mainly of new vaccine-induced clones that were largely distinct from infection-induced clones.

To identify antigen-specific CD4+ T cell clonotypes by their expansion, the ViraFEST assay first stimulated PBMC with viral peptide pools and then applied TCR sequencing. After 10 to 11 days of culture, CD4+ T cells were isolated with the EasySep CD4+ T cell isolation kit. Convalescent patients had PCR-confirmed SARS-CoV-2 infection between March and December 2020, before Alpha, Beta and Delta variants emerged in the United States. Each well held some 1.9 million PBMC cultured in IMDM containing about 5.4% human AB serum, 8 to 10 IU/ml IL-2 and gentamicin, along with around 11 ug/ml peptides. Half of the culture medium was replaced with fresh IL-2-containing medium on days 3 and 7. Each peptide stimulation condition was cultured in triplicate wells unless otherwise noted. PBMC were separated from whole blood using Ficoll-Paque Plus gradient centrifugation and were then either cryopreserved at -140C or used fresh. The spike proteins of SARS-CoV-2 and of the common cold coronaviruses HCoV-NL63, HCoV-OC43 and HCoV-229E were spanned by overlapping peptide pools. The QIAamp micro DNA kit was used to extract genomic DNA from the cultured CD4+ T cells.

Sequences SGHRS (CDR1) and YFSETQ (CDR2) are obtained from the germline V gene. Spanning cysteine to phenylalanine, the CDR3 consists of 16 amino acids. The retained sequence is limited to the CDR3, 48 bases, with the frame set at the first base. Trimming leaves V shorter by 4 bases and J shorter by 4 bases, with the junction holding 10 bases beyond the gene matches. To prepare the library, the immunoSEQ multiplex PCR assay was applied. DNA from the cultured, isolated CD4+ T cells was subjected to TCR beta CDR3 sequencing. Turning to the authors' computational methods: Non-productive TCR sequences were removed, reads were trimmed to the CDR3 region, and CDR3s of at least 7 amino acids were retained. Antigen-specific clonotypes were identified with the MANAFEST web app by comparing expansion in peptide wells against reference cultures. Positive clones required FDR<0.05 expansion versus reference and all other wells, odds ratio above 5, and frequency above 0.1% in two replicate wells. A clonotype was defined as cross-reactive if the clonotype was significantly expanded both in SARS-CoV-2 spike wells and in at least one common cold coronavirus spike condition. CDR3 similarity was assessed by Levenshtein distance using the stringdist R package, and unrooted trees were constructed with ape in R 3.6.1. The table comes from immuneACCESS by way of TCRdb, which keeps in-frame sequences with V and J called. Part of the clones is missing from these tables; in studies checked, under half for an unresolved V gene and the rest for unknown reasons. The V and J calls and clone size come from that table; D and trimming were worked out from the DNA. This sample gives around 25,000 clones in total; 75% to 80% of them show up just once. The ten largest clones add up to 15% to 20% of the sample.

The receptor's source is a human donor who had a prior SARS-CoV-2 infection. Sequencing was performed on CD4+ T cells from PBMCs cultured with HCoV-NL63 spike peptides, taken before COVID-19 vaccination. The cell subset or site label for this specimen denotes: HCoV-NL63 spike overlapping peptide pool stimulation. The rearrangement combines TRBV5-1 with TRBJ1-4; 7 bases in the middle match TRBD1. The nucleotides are TGCGCCAGCAGCGCACGACAGGGAAGGGGTAATGAAAAACTGTTTTTT. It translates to CASSARQGRGNEKLFF.